Reported below is one T cell receptor (beta chain). Germline V lookup: CDR1 SGHRS, CDR2 YFSETQ. V was cut by 1 base and J by 3 bases, with 13 bases left in between. The CDR3 covers 15 residues. This entry belongs to a study of blood T cell repertoires in COVID-19. Under the authors' procedure: Reference gene primer amplification gave estimated nucleated cell counts. Sequenced by immunoSEQ multiplex PCR; TCRdb stores in-frame clones only, minus some. That table supplies the V and J calls and clone size; D and trimming were determined from the DNA. The table lists 150,000 to 200,000 clones, about 81% of them singletons.

The chain is built from TRBV5-1 and TRBJ1-2; D uncertain. The source of this sequence is a woman in her 70s with acute or convalescent COVID-19. The sample was peripheral blood. CDR3 in DNA: TGCGCCAGCAGCTTGTTCGTTGAGGGATACTATGGCTACACCTTC. Protein sequence: CASSLFVEGYYGYTF.